This is a list of T cell receptor beta chains from one sample in a study of OX40 agonist ivuxolimab in advanced cancers. Here immunoSEQ multiplex PCR was the method, and the copy in TCRdb shows in-frame clones only, minus some. The sample holds some 80,000 clones, 86% seen once. Specimen: CD4+ or CD8+ T cells sorted from blood, collected in a trial of the OX40 agonist ivuxolimab. The receptors here all came from an adult with an advanced solid tumor such as melanoma, head and neck, liver or kidney cancer. The CDR3 runs from the conserved cysteine through the conserved F or W. The D gene is left open where the match is weak. Rows may omit the clone size; those that give it use once, few, many or a size class.

cdr3_aa cdr3_nt j_call v_call clone_size d_call
CSIAQGANSYNEQFF TGCAGCATCGCACAGGGAGCGAACTCCTACAATGAGCAGTTCTTC TRBJ2-1 TRBV29-1 - -
CASSVDREEKLFF TGTGCCAGCAGTGTGGACAGGGAAGAAAAACTGTTTTTT TRBJ1-4 TRBV6-1 once TRBD1
CASSIGRWSGDTIYF TGTGCCAGTAGTATAGGCCGGTGGAGTGGCGACACCATATATTTT TRBJ1-3 TRBV19 - -
CASRSGTYEQYF TGTGCCAGCCGTTCCGGAACCTACGAGCAGTACTTC TRBJ2-7 TRBV6-5 - -
CASRGTGSNQPQHF TGTGCCAGTCGAGGGACAGGGAGCAATCAGCCCCAGCATTTT TRBJ1-5 TRBV19 - TRBD1
CSIRDAGNTIYF TGCAGCATCCGGGACGCTGGAAACACCATATATTTT TRBJ1-3 TRBV29-1 - -
CASSADRGSTGANVLTF TGTGCCAGCAGTGCGGACAGGGGGAGCACTGGGGCCAACGTCCTGACTTTC TRBJ2-6 TRBV2 - TRBD1
CASSFEYYEQYF TGTGCCAGCAGCTTTGAATACTACGAGCAGTACTTC TRBJ2-7 TRBV7-2 - -
CASSLSMGRLMNTEAFF TGTGCCAGCAGTTTATCGATGGGCCGACTGATGAACACTGAAGCTTTCTTT TRBJ1-1 TRBV27 - -
CASSLEQGGWMGYTF TGTGCCAGCAGCTTAGAACAGGGGGGATGGATGGGCTACACCTTC TRBJ1-2 TRBV7-8 once TRBD1
CASSPLGQLEKGELFF TGTGCCAGCAGTCCCCTGGGACAGCTGGAAAAAGGGGAGCTGTTTTTT TRBJ2-2 TRBV27 - TRBD1
CASRAEEGGPYGYTF TGTGCCAGCAGGGCCGAAGAAGGGGGCCCCTATGGCTACACCTTC TRBJ1-2 TRBV6-5 - TRBD1
CASSFRPHNSPLHF TGTGCCAGCAGCTTTAGACCCCATAATTCACCCCTCCACTTT TRBJ1-6 TRBV7-2 - -
CASSYSGGAGANVLTF TGTGCCAGCAGTTACTCAGGGGGGGCAGGGGCCAACGTCCTGACTTTC TRBJ2-6 TRBV6-5 - -
CASSLKGQGATDTQYF TGTGCCAGCAGCTTGAAAGGACAGGGGGCCACAGATACGCAGTATTTT TRBJ2-3 TRBV5-4 few TRBD1
CASSLNFGEQYF TGTGCCAGCAGCTTGAATTTCGGCGAGCAGTACTTC TRBJ2-7 TRBV7-9 - -
CASSGRGNQPQHF TGTGCCAGCAGTGGGAGGGGAAATCAGCCCCAGCATTTT TRBJ1-5 TRBV6-4 - -
CASSQDQQGSVNSPLHF TGCGCCAGCAGCCAAGATCAGCAGGGGTCAGTTAATTCACCCCTCCACTTT TRBJ1-6 TRBV4-1 once -
CASSIQADRYYYEQYF TGTGCCAGTAGTATCCAGGCAGACCGATATTACTACGAGCAGTACTTC TRBJ2-7 TRBV19 - -
CASSLFGRSNEQFF TGTGCCAGCAGCTTATTTGGACGAAGCAATGAGCAGTTCTTC TRBJ2-1 TRBV7-3 - -
CASSLLPQETQYF TGTGCCAGCAGCTTATTACCCCAAGAGACCCAGTACTTC TRBJ2-5 TRBV7-3 - -
CASSQVADTYGYTF TGCGCCAGCAGCCAAGTGGCAGATACCTATGGCTACACCTTC TRBJ1-2 TRBV4-3 - -
CATLGERNQPQHF TGTGCCACGCTCGGAGAGAGAAATCAGCCCCAGCATTTT TRBJ1-5 TRBV10-3 once -
CASGWPGADTQYF TGTGCCAGCGGTTGGCCGGGAGCAGATACGCAGTATTTT TRBJ2-3 TRBV28 - -
CASSPGSSGNTIYF TGTGCCAGCAGCCCAGGGTCTTCTGGAAACACCATATATTTT TRBJ1-3 TRBV7-9 - -
CASGSVYNSPLHF TGTGCCAGCGGCTCAGTTTATAATTCACCCCTCCACTTT TRBJ1-6 TRBV7-3 - -
CASSLGPGASGEQFF TGCGCCAGCAGCTTGGGGCCGGGGGCATCGGGTGAGCAGTTCTTC TRBJ2-1 TRBV5-1 - -
CASSQLLGARNQPQHF TGTGCCAGCAGCCAGTTACTCGGGGCTCGCAATCAGCCCCAGCATTTT TRBJ1-5 TRBV11-2 - -
CASSPRSFSYNSPLHF TGTGCCAGCTCACCACGCAGCTTCTCCTATAATTCACCCCTCCACTTT TRBJ1-6 TRBV18 - -
CASRNSLSGYTF TGCGCCAGCAGAAACAGCCTCTCTGGCTACACCTTC TRBJ1-2 TRBV23-1 few -
CASSDERDSPLHF TGTGCCAGCAGTGACGAGAGGGATTCACCCCTCCACTTT TRBJ1-6 TRBV2 few -
CAISTGGEQPQHF TGTGCCATCAGTACAGGGGGCGAGCAGCCCCAGCATTTT TRBJ1-5 TRBV10-3 - TRBD1
CASSVTGPYNSPLHF TGTGCCAGCAGCGTGACAGGGCCCTATAATTCACCCCTCCACTTT TRBJ1-6 TRBV2 - TRBD1